Below are 22 T cell receptor beta chains sequenced from a single sample in a study of cytomegalovirus exposure and HLA in healthy donors. The PCR contained 60 Vbeta and 13 Jbeta primers. The protocol was immunoSEQ multiplex PCR, while the TCRdb copy is restricted to in-frame clones and leaves out a portion. This sample has approximately 150,000 clones, with 65% to 80% found just once. Input material: PBMCs. These receptors were taken from a woman in her thirties in good health and CMV-seronegative.

Points on this clone: Germline is not matched at one junction end, which may reflect a read error. The sample holds other DNA sequences that translate to the same CDR3. This chain joins TRBV13 and TRBJ1-1; 9 nucleotides align to TRBD1. CDR3 size: 16 residues. CDR1 and CDR2 (germline): PRHDT, FYEKMQ (reference sequence). In nucleotides, the CDR3 is TGTGCCAGCAGTCACCTCGACAGGGGGAGGGGTACTGAAGCTTTCTTC. Translated, it gives CASSHLDRGRGTEAFF.

The genes are TRBV6-1 and TRBJ2-7; perhaps TRBD2 as D (5 bases). This CDR3 spans 14 amino acids. CDR1 and CDR2 (germline): MNHNS, SASEGT. Trimming removed 6 bases from V and 2 bases from J, with 14 bases in between. The CDR3 here is CASSLLGPTYEQYF. DNA for the CDR3: TGTGCCAGCAGCTTACTAGGGCCAACCTACGAGCAGTACTTC.

The CDR3 DNA follows: TGTGCCAGCAGCAACCGCCAGGGCTTAGCCAAAAACATTCAGTACTTC. It is translated as CASSNRQGLAKNIQYF. The chain recombines TRBV7-2 with TRBJ2-4; weak D call: TRBD1 (5 bases). Trimming removed 5 bases at V and 0 bases at J, with 14 bases between. The CDR3 runs to 16 residues. Germline-derived CDR1 and CDR2 are SGHTA and FQGNSA.

V gene TRBV28 combines with J gene TRBJ2-2, with 13 bases identical to TRBD2. This CDR3 spans 18 amino acids. The trim removed 3 bases at V and 4 bases at J, leaving 8 bases unmatched. The germline gives CDR1 MDHEN, CDR2 SYDVKM. CDR3 in DNA: TGTGCCAGCAGTTTGGAGACTAGCGGGAGGAGGAGCACCGGGGAGCTGTTTTTT. Protein product: CASSLETSGRRSTGELFF.

V gene TRBV4-1 combines with J gene TRBJ1-2; D is perhaps TRBD1 (5 bases). Germline assignment: CDR1 MGHRA and CDR2 YSYEKL. V was clipped by 0 bases and J by 5 bases, with 13 bases between them. The CDR3 consists of 15 residues. The CDR3 spells CASSQESAREYGYTF. The CDR3 DNA is TGCGCCAGCAGCCAAGAATCGGCCAGGGAATATGGCTACACCTTC.

This clone was recorded only once. The chain combines TRBV11-3 with TRBJ2-1; a weak D match, TRBD2 (6 bases). The CDR3 length is 14 residues. Trimming left V 6 bases short and J 7 bases short, with 16 bases between. Per germline, CDR1 SGHNT and CDR2 YENEEA. The CDR3 sequence is CASRKGLETNEQFF. The DNA for the CDR3 is TGTGCCAGCAGAAAGGGACTCGAGACGAATGAGCAGTTCTTC.

The chain recombines TRBV7-8 with TRBJ1-3, with D perhaps matching TRBD1 (6 bases). Trimming stripped 7 bases from V and 0 bases from J, with 16 bases between. CDR1 and CDR2 from the germline V gene are SGHVS and FQNEAQ. The length of the CDR3 is 16 residues. CDR3 DNA: TGTGCCAGCACCCCTCGGGACACCTTCTCTGGAAACACCATATATTTT. As protein: CASTPRDTFSGNTIYF.

The chain is built from TRBV27 and TRBJ2-1, with 10 positions matching TRBD2. V was pared by 6 bases and J by 0 bases, with 2 bases of the junction left unmatched. The CDR3 has 15 residues. Germline V gene data show CDR1 as MNHEY and CDR2 as SMNVEV (reference sequence). The CDR3 loop reads CASSPSGGSYNEQFF. In nucleotides, the CDR3 is TGTGCCAGCAGCCCTAGCGGGGGCTCCTACAATGAGCAGTTCTTC.

The V call is TRBV27, the J call TRBJ1-1; 9 bases align to TRBD1. CDR1 MNHEY and CDR2 SMNVEV come from the germline V gene (reference sequence). The ends lost 6 bases at V and 7 bases at J; junction bases unmatched: 15. This CDR3 has 16 amino acids. The CDR3: CASRDPRGQGRVEAFF. In DNA form, the CDR3 reads TGTGCCAGCAGGGATCCGCGGGGACAGGGTAGGGTTGAAGCTTTCTTT.

The V and J genes are TRBV6-1 and TRBJ2-6, with 13 bases aligning to TRBD2. V shed 4 bases, J shed 4 bases, and the junction held 4 bases outside the gene matches. The germline V gene encodes CDR1 MNHNS and CDR2 SASEGT. There are 17 residues in the CDR3. The CDR3 region has the DNA TGTGCCAGCAGTGGACTAGCGGGAGGTACCGGGGCCAACGTCCTGACTTTC. This encodes CASSGLAGGTGANVLTF.

The chain recombines TRBV29-1 with TRBJ2-7; weak D call: TRBD1 (6 bases). Germline V gene lookup returns CDR1 SQVTM and CDR2 ANQGSEA. V was cut by 4 bases and J by 3 bases, with 16 bases left in between. This CDR3 has 14 residues. The CDR3 bases are TGCAGCGTTGCATCAGGGGAGCTTGGCTACGAGCAGTACTTC. Residues: CSVASGELGYEQYF.

This sequence joins TRBV18 and TRBJ2-5, with 8 bases aligning to TRBD1. The CDR3 sequence is 16 residues long. Germline CDR1 reads KGHSH; CDR2 reads LQKENI. With 6 bases clipped from V and 5 bases from J, the junction kept 14 bases outside the gene matches. CDR3 sequence reads: CASSRPPVDRAETQYF. Here the CDR3 DNA reads TGTGCCAGCTCCCGCCCGCCAGTGGACAGGGCGGAGACCCAGTACTTC. Looking up the rest from reference TRBV18 and TRBJ2-5 gives the full variable domain: NAGVMQNPRHLVRRRGQEARLRCSPMKGHSHVYWYRQLPEEGLKFMVYLQKENIIDESGMPKERFSAEFPKEGPSILRIQQVVRGDSAAYFCASSRPPVDRAETQYFGPGTRLLVL.

The V and J genes are TRBV28 and TRBJ2-3; 10 nucleotides agree with TRBD2. This CDR3 region has 16 residues. Germline V gene data show CDR1 as MDHEN and CDR2 as SYDVKM. J gave up 1 base and V 4 bases, and 5 bases lay outside the gene matches. The CDR3 coding sequence is TGTGCCAGCAGTTCACCGGGACTAGCGCGCACAGATACGCAGTATTTT. Residues: CASSSPGLARTDTQYF.

This clone was counted once. J is TRBJ2-2 and V is TRBV5-1; 8 nucleotides line up with TRBD2. J was trimmed by 1 base and V by 4 bases; bases with no gene match: 6. CDR3 length: 16 residues. Germline assignment: CDR1 SGHRS and CDR2 YFSETQ. CDR3 DNA: TGCGCCAGCAGCGGTTTAAGCGGGGGGAACACCGGGGAGCTGTTTTTT. Protein product: CASSGLSGGNTGELFF.

This clone has just a few counts. This rearrangement joins TRBV28 to TRBJ2-2; 10 bases line up with TRBD1. The CDR3 has 15 amino acids. V shed 6 bases, J shed 3 bases, and the junction held 4 bases outside the gene matches. CDR1 is MDHEN, CDR2 SYDVKM, per germline. The CDR3, as DNA: TGTGCCAGCAGGAGACAGGGGGCGGACACCGGGGAGCTGTTTTTT. It translates to CASRRQGADTGELFF.

A few counts support this clone. The genes are TRBV29-1 and TRBJ1-3; D not certain. Per germline, CDR1 SQVTM and CDR2 ANQGSEA. Trimming removed 7 bases at V and 4 bases at J, with 20 bases between. The CDR3 contains 15 residues. This CDR3 reads CSAFNPGFVGNTIYF. The CDR3 nucleotides are TGCAGCGCCTTTAACCCGGGGTTTGTAGGAAACACCATATATTTT.

The chain has TRBV19 and TRBJ1-2; D ambiguous. The CDR3 extends over 13 amino acids. From germline, CDR1 is LNHDA and CDR2 SQIVND (reference sequence). The V and J ends lost 2 bases and 6 bases respectively, with 10 bases between them. The CDR3 loop is CASSIWANDGYTF. The CDR3 DNA sequence: TGTGCCAGTAGTATATGGGCAAACGATGGCTACACCTTC.

This clone was found a few times. One end of the junction fails to match germline, which may point to a read error. V is TRBV5-4 and J is TRBJ1-2, with TRBD1 matching 10 bases. Germline V gene data show CDR1 as SGHNT and CDR2 as YYREEE (reference sequence). CDR3 length: 15 residues. CDR3 coding DNA: TGTGCCAGCAGCTTGCCGGGACAGGGGCTGGATGGCTACCCCTTC. Translated: CASSLPGQGLDGYPF.

This clone was seen only once. The chain links TRBV4-2 to TRBJ2-1; D is undetermined. The V end was cut by 1 base, the J end by 0 bases, with 7 bases between. CDR3 size: 15 residues. Germline lookup yields CDR1 LGHNA and CDR2 YNFKEQ. The CDR3 loop reads CASSQGASSYNEQFF. The CDR3 coding sequence is TGTGCCAGCAGCCAAGGGGCGAGCTCCTACAATGAGCAGTTCTTC.

The V gene is TRBV4-1, the J gene TRBJ1-1, with D uncertain. The V end was cut by 0 bases, the J end by 7 bases, with 27 bases between. The CDR3 totals 19 residues. The germline CDR1 and CDR2 sequences are MGHRA and YSYEKL. CDR3 amino acids: CASSQDIPETSFNPGEAFF. The CDR3 DNA sequence: TGCGCCAGCAGCCAAGATATTCCCGAAACCTCCTTTAACCCGGGTGAAGCTTTCTTT.

The chain has TRBV10-1 and TRBJ2-1; the D is unclear. Germline V gene sequence: CDR1 WNHNN, CDR2 SYGVQD (reference sequence). This CDR3 comprises 13 residues. Trimming took 2 bases from V and 9 from J, leaving 11 bases between them. CDR3 protein: CASSEKFSSEQFF. In nucleotides, the CDR3 is TGCGCCAGCAGTGAGAAGTTTAGTAGTGAGCAGTTCTTC.

The V and J genes are TRBV9 and TRBJ2-7; possible D gene TRBD2, 6 bases. This CDR3 contains 14 residues. V was clipped by 0 bases and J by 4 bases, with 11 bases between them. Per germline, CDR1 SGDLS and CDR2 YYNGEE. The CDR3 sequence is CASSVGGGWYEQYF. CDR3 DNA: TGTGCCAGCAGCGTAGGTGGAGGGTGGTACGAGCAGTACTTC.